The entry below describes one TCR beta chain. Its antigen is unknown. Each single cDNA molecule received a unique molecular identifier. TCRdb processed the 5' RACE reads anew with MiXCR; each CDR3 protein has one entry. The sample holds around 76,000 distinct CDR3 sequences, roughly an eighth seen once. V lost 6 bases and J lost 5; bases outside the gene matches: 6. Germline CDR1 is LNHDA and CDR2 is SQIVND (reference sequence). CDR3 length: 13 residues. These data belong to a study of early T cells in non-severe SARS-CoV-2 infection. Study results and caveats: Sequences matched to VDJdb favored anti-spike CD8 responses, while private and CD4 specificities were missed.

The rearrangement uses TRBV19 and TRBJ1-2; TRBD1 matches 7 bases. This sequence originates from an adult who was a healthcare worker with PCR-confirmed SARS-CoV-2 infection or an uninfected control (not recorded which). The sequenced material came from whole blood. DNA for the CDR3: TGTGCCAGTAGCCGCGACAGGGATTATGGCTACACCTTC. Translated, it gives CASSRDRDYGYTF.